The source of this TCR beta chain is a study of T cell repertoires in cytomegalovirus infection. On the study more broadly: CMV epitopes, recently identified HLA-C-restricted and well-studied HLA-B-restricted, were used. Findings of the study overall: What dominated the ex vivo response were HLA-C-restricted CMV-specific TCR beta clonotypes.

With respect to this clonotype: Its target is unknown.

TCRdb re-analysed the reads in MiXCR, keeping a single row per CDR3 protein. The table has roughly 730,000 distinct CDR3 sequences, roughly a third seen once. The material was cultured PBMCs, obtained from culture after CMV antigen stimulation. The TCR was taken from a human donor in good health (CMV status not recorded). Some clones in this sample may be carry-over from other donors' samples.

CDR3 nucleotides: TGTGCCAGCAGCTTAGTGGAGGTGGGGGCCCCCGTCGATGAGCAGTTCTTC. Translation gives CASSLVEVGAPVDEQFF. V and J are TRBV7-8 and TRBJ2-1, with a weak D call TRBD1 (6 bases). This CDR3 region has 17 residues. V was clipped by 1 base and J by 8 bases, with 21 bases between them. Germline CDR1 and CDR2: SGHVS and FQNEAQ.